This TCR beta chain emerged from a study of blood T cell repertoires in COVID-19. This clone has a single count. As handled by the study authors: Quantification of nucleated cells was approximated via reference gene primer amplification. Sequencing was performed with immunoSEQ multiplex PCR; in TCRdb, only in-frame clones are kept and a portion is missing. The V and J calls and clone size are taken from that table; D and trimming were inferred from the DNA. The sample has a few hundred thousand clones, over 75% seen once. The V gene's germline CDR1 is KGHDR and CDR2 SFDVKD. The CDR3 extends over 19 amino acids. Trimming took 3 bases from V and 0 from J; bases not matched to a gene: 6.

Input material: peripheral blood. This receptor was taken from a human donor in a cohort sampled during active COVID-19. The chain employs TRBV24-1 and TRBJ2-1; 14 positions agree with TRBD2. CDR3 nucleotides: TGTGCCACCAGTGATAGGACTAGCGGGGGGCCCAGCTCCTACAATGAGCAGTTCTTC. Protein product: CATSDRTSGGPSSYNEQFF.